This passage covers 27 T cell receptor beta chains from one sample sequenced in a study of tumor and adjacent non-tumor tissue in lung cancer. Three rounds of nested PCR, following a modified ARM-PCR protocol, produced the TCRbeta library. From the multiplex PCR reads, TCRdb called clonotypes with MiXCR, one entry per CDR3 protein. The sample carries under 150,000 distinct CDR3 sequences, 66% recorded once. No cell sorting was done before RNA was extracted from the tissue. Sequencing was done on a sample of lung tumor tissue. The origin of the receptors is a man between 60 and 75 years old with small cell lung cancer.

Of note for this clonotype: The junction and the germline gene differ at one end; a read error may be behind it. The chain is built from TRBV7-9 and TRBJ2-7; TRBD2 agrees at 7 bases. The CDR3 is made up of 15 amino acids. Germline V gene data show CDR1 as SEHNR and CDR2 as FQNEAQ (reference sequence). The CDR3 sequence: CASAGAGSPSYEQYF. CDR3 coding DNA: TGCGCCAGCGCGGGAGCGGGCTCACCTTCCTACGAGCAGTACTTC.

Worth noting for this clonotype: Given a much more abundant clone one base away, this may be a read error. This chain joins TRBV20-1 and TRBJ2-5, with 10 positions matching TRBD2. The CDR3 has 17 amino acids. Germline values: CDR1 DFQATT, CDR2 SNEGSKA (reference sequence). The CDR3 DNA is TGCAGTGCCGCCGGCGGGTCTAGCGGGAGTATTGCGGAGACCCAGCACTTC. Protein sequence: CSAAGGSSGSIAETQHF.

The rearrangement links TRBV6-2 or TRBV6-3 to TRBJ2-3, with a weak D call TRBD2 (6 bases). V lost 6 bases and J lost 4, with 11 bases in between. The V gene's germline CDR1 is MNHEY and CDR2 SVGEGT. The CDR3 sequence is 13 residues long. The CDR3 protein is CASRRGGADTQYF. In DNA, the CDR3 is TGTGCCAGCAGGCGGGGCGGCGCAGATACGCAGTATTTT.

For this clonotype: The final CDR3 position lacks the conserved phenylalanine or tryptophan, pointing to a likely read error. The chain uses TRBV5-6 and TRBJ2-1; 7 bases map to TRBD2. The CDR3 length is 16 residues. V was pared by 1 base and J by 4 bases, with 8 bases of the junction left unmatched. Germline lookup yields CDR1 SGHDT and CDR2 YYEEEE. CDR3 sequence (DNA): TGTGCCAGCAGCTTGATCGCTAGCGGAGATTACAATGAGCAGTTCTTA. Protein: CASSLIASGDYNEQFL.

The chain combines TRBV4-1 with TRBJ2-3, with D unresolved. V shed 6 bases and J shed 5 bases, with 12 bases lying between them. The germline V gene has CDR1 MGHRA and CDR2 YSYEKL. The CDR3 runs to 13 residues. The CDR3 region is CASRASRVDTQYF. The CDR3 DNA follows: TGCGCCAGCAGAGCCTCAAGGGTAGATACGCAGTATTTT.

This clonotype was observed many times. This chain links TRBV20-1 with TRBJ1-2, with D tentatively TRBD1 (6 bases). Trimming left V 3 bases short and J 7 bases short, with 18 bases between. The CDR3 has 14 amino acids. The V gene's germline CDR1 is DFQATT and CDR2 SNEGSKA (reference sequence). The CDR3 DNA sequence: TGCAGTGCTAGTCTCGCCGTAAGGGGGGGTGGCTACACCTTC. Translation gives CSASLAVRGGGYTF.

A word on this clonotype: The missing conserved phenylalanine or tryptophan at the end of this CDR3 makes a read error likely. The chain recombines TRBV4-1 with TRBJ2-1, with 7 bases fitting TRBD2. This CDR3 is built from 16 residues. Germline CDR1 reads MGHRA; CDR2 reads YSYEKL. As DNA, the CDR3 is TGCGCAAGCAGCCAAGCTTCGGGACTACCCTACAATGAGCAGTTCTCC. It codes for CASSQASGLPYNEQFS.

This clonotype was observed many times. As DNA, the CDR3 is TGTGCCAGCAGCCCGTCCATGTATGGGGCCCACACTGAAGCTTTCTTT. Translating gives CASSPSMYGAHTEAFF. The chain employs TRBV11-3 and TRBJ1-1; D possibly corresponds to TRBD1 (5 bases). From germline, CDR1 is SGHNT and CDR2 YENEEA. Trimming stripped 5 bases from V and 3 bases from J, with 19 bases between. The CDR3 sequence is 16 residues long.

About this clonotype: Compared with germline, one end of the junction differs, possibly owing to a read error. The rearrangement links TRBV7-9 to TRBJ1-2; D not resolved. This CDR3 region has 14 residues. Germline V gives CDR1 SEHNR, CDR2 FQNEAQ (reference sequence). CDR3 residues: CASSPPGKAYGYIF. The CDR3 DNA reads TGTGCCAGCAGCCCACCTGGGAAGGCCTATGGCTACATCTTC.

This clonotype was seen a handful of times. The V and J genes are TRBV5-1 and TRBJ1-2, with D hard to call. Germline CDR1 and CDR2: SGHRS and YFSETQ. CDR3 size: 13 residues. V was clipped by 3 bases and J by 2 bases, with 8 bases between them. The chain's CDR3 is CASSSGPNYGYTF. CDR3 DNA sequence: TGCGCCAGCAGCTCAGGACCGAACTATGGCTACACCTTC.

The chain joins TRBV6-2 or TRBV6-3 to TRBJ2-2; 9 positions agree with TRBD2. The CDR3 sequence is 15 residues long. Germline values: CDR1 MNHEY, CDR2 SVGEGT. V shed 2 bases, J shed 8 bases, and the junction held 6 bases outside the gene matches. CDR3: CASSYGTSIVGELFF. The CDR3 DNA is TGTGCCAGCAGTTACGGGACTAGCATAGTTGGGGAGCTGTTTTTT.

The genes are TRBV6-5 and TRBJ2-7, with TRBD1 as a possible D gene (6 bases). The CDR3 is 12 residues long. The germline V gene encodes CDR1 MNHEY and CDR2 SVGAGI. Trimming cost V 11 bases and J 5 bases, with 16 bases left between them. This CDR3 is CACRSTGNEQYF. As DNA, the CDR3 is TGTGCCTGCCGTAGCACAGGGAACGAGCAGTACTTC.

The gene calls are TRBV11-2 and TRBJ2-7; 8 nucleotides agree with TRBD2. J gave up 9 bases and V 5 bases, and 6 bases lay outside the gene matches. This CDR3 is built from 12 residues. Looked up from germline, CDR1 is SGHAT and CDR2 is FQNNGV. Written as DNA, the CDR3 is TGTGCCAGCAGCGCCGGGGGGGGCATGCAGTACTTC. This sequence encodes CASSAGGGMQYF.

On this clonotype: An end of the junction differs from the germline gene, which may be a read error. V and J are TRBV11-2 and TRBJ1-5; TRBD1 is a possible D gene (5 bases). The CDR3 contains 14 residues. Germline CDR1 is SGHAT and CDR2 is FQNNGV. CDR3 bases: TGTGCCGGCGGTACAGGCTATAGCAATCAGCCACAGCACTTT. It encodes CAGGTGYSNQPQHF.

The rearrangement joins TRBV11-1 to TRBJ2-7, with 9 bases that match TRBD1. The V segment lost 8 bases and the J segment 13 bases; nucleotides outside the gene matches: 12. The CDR3 is made up of 12 amino acids. Germline V CDR1 and CDR2: SGHAT, FQDESV (reference sequence). As DNA, the CDR3 is TGTGCCAGCGGCGGACAGGGGCGCGATCATTACTTC. It codes for CASGGQGRDHYF.

The rearrangement links TRBV29-1 to TRBJ1-1; D is unclear. This CDR3 spans 12 amino acids. Germline CDR1 and CDR2: SQVTM and ANQGSEA. V lost 8 bases and J 8 bases, leaving 18 bases between the germline ends. The CDR3 loop is CSSLLLGTEAFF. In nucleotides, the CDR3 is TGCAGCTCCTTATTGCTGGGCACCGAAGCTTTCTTT.

Comment on this clonotype: The junction shows a germline mismatch at one end, possibly a read error. The rearrangement uses TRBV6-2 or TRBV6-3 and TRBJ1-5; D may be TRBD1 (5 bases). The germline CDR1 and CDR2 sequences are MNHEY and SVGEGT. The CDR3 contains 19 residues. The CDR3: CDSSPGTSSYLYSIQPQHF. CDR3 DNA: TGTGACAGCAGCCCCGGGACGTCCTCCTATCTTTATAGCATTCAGCCCCAGCATTTT.

About this clonotype: An end of the junction differs from the germline gene, which may be a read error. The chain employs TRBV11-3 and TRBJ2-2, with D perhaps TRBD1 (6 bases). Germline V gene sequence: CDR1 SGHNT, CDR2 YENEEA. This CDR3 is built from 14 residues. In DNA, the CDR3 is TGTTCCAGCAGCGTAGGCAGGGGCACAGGGGAGCTGTTTTTT. Encoded protein: CSSSVGRGTGELFF.

The chain uses TRBV11-3 and TRBJ1-1; D is unclear. Germline V gives CDR1 SGHNT, CDR2 YENEEA. The CDR3 runs 13 residues. Deletions cut 3 bases from V and 4 bases from J, with 9 bases between. The CDR3: CASSFVASTEAFF. Written as DNA, the CDR3 is TGTGCCAGCAGCTTCGTGGCTAGCACTGAAGCTTTCTTT.

As to this clonotype: The junction departs from the called germline gene at one end, perhaps through a read error. This rearrangement joins TRBV6-6 to TRBJ1-1; 8 bases are a match to TRBD1. CDR3 length: 15 amino acids. In germline, CDR1 is MNHNY, CDR2 SVGAGI (reference sequence). As DNA, the CDR3 is TGTGTCAGCAGTGGTCGGACAGGGAAGGTAACTGAAGCTTTCTTT. The encoded protein is CVSSGRTGKVTEAFF.

This clonotype came up many times. The V and J genes are TRBV20-1 and TRBJ2-5, with 11 bases matching TRBD1. The CDR3 covers 14 residues. Unmatched junction bases numbered 8, after V lost 6 bases and J lost 5 bases. Germline values: CDR1 DFQATT, CDR2 SNEGSKA (reference sequence). DNA of the CDR3: TGCAGTGCCCTTTGGACAGGGGGCTTTGAGACCCAGTACTTC. This encodes CSALWTGGFETQYF.

Regarding this clonotype: Here the CDR3 omits its conserved ending phenylalanine or tryptophan, so a read error is the likely source. The V and J genes are TRBV20-1 and TRBJ1-2, with TRBD1 as a possible D gene (5 bases). Germline CDR1 reads DFQATT; CDR2 reads SNEGSKA (reference sequence). Trimming removed 6 bases from V and 0 bases from J, with 14 bases in between. The CDR3 extends over 14 amino acids. In DNA form, the CDR3 reads TGCAGTGCCCCCAACGTCAGGGCTAACTATGGCTACACCTCC. Translated: CSAPNVRANYGYTS.

With respect to this clonotype: One junction end disagrees with the germline gene, perhaps due to a read error. The rearrangement joins TRBV12-3 or TRBV12-4 to TRBJ2-6, with D tentatively TRBD2 (7 bases). The length of the CDR3 is 15 residues. CDR3 sequence: CTSLPGGRGANVLTF. The CDR3 DNA reads TGTACCAGCCTACCGGGGGGCCGAGGGGCCAATGTCCTGACTTTC.

In regard to this clonotype: This may be a read error, as it is one base from a much larger clone. The V call is TRBV6-2 or TRBV6-3, the J call TRBJ2-3; D unclear. The CDR3 has 15 amino acids. Germline CDR1 reads MNHEY; CDR2 reads SVGEGT. CDR3 region: CVSSYSFSKVDTQYF. The DNA of the CDR3 is TGTGTCAGCAGTTACTCGTTTTCGAAAGTAGATACGCAGTATTTT.

With regard to this clonotype: A much larger clone differs by one base, so this may be a read error. V and J are TRBV20-1 and TRBJ1-5, with 10 bases fitting TRBD1. Judging by the DNA end, TRBJ2-3 fits better; the J call may be wrong. Looked up from germline, CDR1 is DFQATT and CDR2 is SNEGSKA (reference sequence). The CDR3 has 14 amino acids. CDR3 region: CSAAGTGDNQPQYF. Written as DNA, the CDR3 is TGCAGTGCGGCCGGGACAGGGGATAATCAGCCCCAGTATTTT.

V and J are TRBV6-5 and TRBJ2-4; TRBD1 is a possible D gene (6 bases). The CDR3 covers 13 residues. The germline V gene encodes CDR1 MNHEY and CDR2 SVGAGI. Trimming stripped 7 bases from V and 10 bases from J, with 17 bases between. CDR3 region: CASNSSPGVIQYF. The CDR3 bases are TGTGCCAGCAATTCCTCTCCAGGGGTTATTCAGTACTTC.

J is TRBJ1-1 and V is TRBV11-2; D unclear. There are 11 residues in the CDR3. The germline V and J ends were trimmed by 7 bases and 7 bases, with 10 bases remaining between them. Looked up from germline, CDR1 is SGHAT and CDR2 is FQNNGV. CDR3 sequence reads: CASNLDGEAFF. CDR3 coding DNA: TGTGCCAGCAACCTTGACGGTGAAGCTTTCTTT. The whole variable domain, filled in from reference TRBV11-2 and TRBJ1-1, reads EAGVAQSPRYKIIEKRQSVAFWCNPISGHATLYWYQQILGQGPKLLIQFQNNGVVDDSQLPKDRFSAERLKGVDSTLKIQPAKLEDSAVYLCASNLDGEAFFGQGTRLTVV.